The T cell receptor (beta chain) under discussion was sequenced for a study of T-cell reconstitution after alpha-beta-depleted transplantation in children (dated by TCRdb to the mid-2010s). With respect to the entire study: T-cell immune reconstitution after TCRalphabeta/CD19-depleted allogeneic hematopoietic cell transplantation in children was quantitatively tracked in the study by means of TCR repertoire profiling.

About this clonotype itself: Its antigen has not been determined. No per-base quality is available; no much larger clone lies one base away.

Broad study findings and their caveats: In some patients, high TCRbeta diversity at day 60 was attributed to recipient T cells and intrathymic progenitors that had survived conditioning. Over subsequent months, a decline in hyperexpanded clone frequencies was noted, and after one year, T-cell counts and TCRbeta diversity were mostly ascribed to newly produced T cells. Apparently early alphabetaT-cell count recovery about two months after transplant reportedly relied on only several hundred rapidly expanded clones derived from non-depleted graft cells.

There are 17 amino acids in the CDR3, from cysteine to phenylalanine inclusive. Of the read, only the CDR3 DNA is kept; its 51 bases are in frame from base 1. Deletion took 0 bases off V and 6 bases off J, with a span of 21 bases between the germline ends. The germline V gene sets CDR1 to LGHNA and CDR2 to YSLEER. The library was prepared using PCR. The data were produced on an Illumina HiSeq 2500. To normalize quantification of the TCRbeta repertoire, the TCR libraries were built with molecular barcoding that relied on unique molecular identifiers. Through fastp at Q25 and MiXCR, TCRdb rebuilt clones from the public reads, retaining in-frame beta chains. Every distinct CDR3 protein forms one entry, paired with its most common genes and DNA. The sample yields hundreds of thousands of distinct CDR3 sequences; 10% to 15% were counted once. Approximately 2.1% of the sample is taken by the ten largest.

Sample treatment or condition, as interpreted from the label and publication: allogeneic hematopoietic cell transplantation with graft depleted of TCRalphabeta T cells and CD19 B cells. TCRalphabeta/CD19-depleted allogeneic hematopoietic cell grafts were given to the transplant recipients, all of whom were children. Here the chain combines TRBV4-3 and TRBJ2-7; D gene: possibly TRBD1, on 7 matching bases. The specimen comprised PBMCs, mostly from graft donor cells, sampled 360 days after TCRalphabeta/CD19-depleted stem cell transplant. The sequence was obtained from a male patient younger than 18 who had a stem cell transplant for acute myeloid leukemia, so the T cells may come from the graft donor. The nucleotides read TGCGCCAGCAGCCAAGACTTAGGGAGGACAGGCGAGATCGAGCAGTACTTC. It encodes CASSQDLGRTGEIEQYF.